This TCR beta chain is from a study of blood T cell repertoires in COVID-19. About the research overall: There were acute and convalescent COVID-19 samples, and they came from the United States, Italy and Spain.

In germline, CDR1 is SNHLY, CDR2 FYNNEI. This CDR3 is 16 amino acids long. Trimming at V came to 4 bases and at J to 6 bases, leaving 11 bases not matched to a gene. How the authors handled the data: Estimates of nucleated cell counts were drawn from the amplification of reference gene primers. Clones were sequenced by immunoSEQ multiplex PCR, and TCRdb holds only the in-frame ones, with some missing. D and trimming were read from the DNA, whereas the V and J calls and clone size are those reported in that table. Of 80,000 or so clones in the sample, about 80% were seen once. This TCR was recovered from a man in his fifties with active or convalescent COVID-19. This chain joins TRBV2 and TRBJ1-2; 10 bases are a match to TRBD1. Sequenced: peripheral blood. CDR3 sequence (DNA): TGTGCCAGCAGTGGATGGGACAGGGGAGGTGGTCATGGCTACACCTTC. Residues: CASSGWDRGGGHGYTF. Based on the CDR3 plus reference TRBV2 and TRBJ1-2, the full variable domain is EPEVTQTPSHQVTQMGQEVILRCVPISNHLYFYWYRQILGQKVEFLVSFYNNEISEKSEIFDDQFSVERPDGSNFTLKIRSTKLEDSAMYFCASSGWDRGGGHGYTFGSGTRLTVV.